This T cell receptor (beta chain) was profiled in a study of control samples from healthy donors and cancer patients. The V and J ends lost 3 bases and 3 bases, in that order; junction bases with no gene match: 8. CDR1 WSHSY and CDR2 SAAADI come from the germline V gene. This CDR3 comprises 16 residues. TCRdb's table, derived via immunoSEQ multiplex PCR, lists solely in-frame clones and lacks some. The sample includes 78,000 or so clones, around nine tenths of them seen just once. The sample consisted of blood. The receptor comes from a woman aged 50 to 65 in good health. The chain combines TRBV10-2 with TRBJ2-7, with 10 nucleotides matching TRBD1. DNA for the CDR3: TGCGCCAGCAGTGACCCGGACAGGGGGTTGATCTACGAGCAGTACTTC. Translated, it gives CASSDPDRGLIYEQYF.